Included here is one T cell receptor beta chain sequence, with context. The antigen is undetermined. This entry comes from a study of OX40 agonist ivuxolimab in advanced cancers. Study details: The eligibility criteria allowed prior anti-PD-1, anti-PD-L1 or anti-CTLA-4 therapy, and 40% had some. General study points: Also present in some nonresponders was a low level of normalized T-cell clonal expansion.

CDR1 and CDR2 from the germline V gene are MDHEN and SYDVKM. CDR3 length: 15 amino acids. Trimming pared 6 bases from V and 4 bases from J, leaving 15 bases between. Libraries were prepared by immunoSEQ multiplex PCR; TCRdb keeps only in-frame clonotypes and omits some of them. The sample records roughly 70,000 clones, 75% to 90% being singletons. The origin of this receptor is an adult with an advanced solid tumor such as melanoma, head and neck, liver or kidney cancer. This chain joins TRBV28 and TRBJ1-4; possible D gene TRBD1, 6 bases. Sequences were derived from CD4+ or CD8+ T cells sorted from blood, sampled in a trial of the OX40 agonist ivuxolimab. The CDR3 DNA reads as TGTGCCAGCAGGCCCCTGACAGGTTTTAATGAAAAACTGTTTTTT. Its protein is CASRPLTGFNEKLFF.